This T cell receptor (beta chain) derives from a study of blood T cell repertoires in COVID-19. For the study at large: PBMCs, B-cell-depleted T cells, or T cells provided the cDNA or gDNA that made up the material.

The CDR3 is 14 amino acids. Germline V gives CDR1 SGHNT, CDR2 YYREEE (reference sequence). V lost 5 bases, J lost 4 bases, and 6 bases stayed unmatched. How the authors handled the data: Estimates of nucleated cell counts were drawn from the amplification of reference gene primers. Measured with immunoSEQ multiplex PCR; TCRdb has only the in-frame clones, and not every one. V and J calls and clone size are those listed in that table; D and trimming were worked out from the DNA. Of about 180,000 clones in the sample, about 81% are singletons; the top ten hold 12%. The material sequenced was peripheral blood. The sequence came from a woman aged 80 or over with COVID-19, enrolled during active disease. The chain links TRBV5-4 to TRBJ2-4; 7 bases are a match to TRBD1. CDR3 region: CASSSGQTKNIQYF. In DNA, the CDR3 is TGTGCCAGCAGTTCGGGACAGACAAAAAACATTCAGTACTTC.